One sample yielded the 2 T cell receptor beta chains listed below, sequenced in a study of OX40 agonist ivuxolimab in advanced cancers. The library was generated by the immunoSEQ multiplex PCR assay. This immuneACCESS table, as held by TCRdb, lists in-frame sequences with V and J called but not all clones. Of the missing ones, under half trace to an unresolved V gene in checked studies; the others have no known cause. The sample contains about 68,000 clones, roughly nine tenths of them found a single time. Just over 0.3% of the sample is in the top ten clones. Sequenced material: CD4+ or CD8+ T cells sorted from blood, taken in a trial of the OX40 agonist ivuxolimab. The receptors come from an adult with an advanced solid tumor such as melanoma, head and neck, liver or kidney cancer.

V and J are TRBV2 and TRBJ2-7, with D perhaps TRBD1 (5 bases). V shed 3 bases and J shed 0 bases, with 12 bases lying between them. The CDR3 contains 15 residues. The V gene's germline CDR1 is SNHLY and CDR2 FYNNEI. The CDR3 reads CASSDRAGSSYEQYF. The CDR3 region has the DNA TGTGCCAGCAGTGATAGGGCAGGGTCCTCCTACGAGCAGTACTTC. The full variable domain, completed using reference TRBV2 and TRBJ2-7, is EPEVTQTPSHQVTQMGQEVILRCVPISNHLYFYWYRQILGQKVEFLVSFYNNEISEKSEIFDDQFSVERPDGSNFTLKIRSTKLEDSAMYFCASSDRAGSSYEQYFGPGTRLTVT.

The chain recombines TRBV29-1 with TRBJ2-1, with 8 bases that match TRBD2. V shed 4 bases, J shed 6 bases, and the junction held 2 bases outside the gene matches. This CDR3 has 12 residues. Germline CDR1 reads SQVTM; CDR2 reads ANQGSEA. The CDR3 nucleotides read TGCAGCGTTGTGGGGACTAGCAATGAGCAGTTCTTC. Its translation: CSVVGTSNEQFF.